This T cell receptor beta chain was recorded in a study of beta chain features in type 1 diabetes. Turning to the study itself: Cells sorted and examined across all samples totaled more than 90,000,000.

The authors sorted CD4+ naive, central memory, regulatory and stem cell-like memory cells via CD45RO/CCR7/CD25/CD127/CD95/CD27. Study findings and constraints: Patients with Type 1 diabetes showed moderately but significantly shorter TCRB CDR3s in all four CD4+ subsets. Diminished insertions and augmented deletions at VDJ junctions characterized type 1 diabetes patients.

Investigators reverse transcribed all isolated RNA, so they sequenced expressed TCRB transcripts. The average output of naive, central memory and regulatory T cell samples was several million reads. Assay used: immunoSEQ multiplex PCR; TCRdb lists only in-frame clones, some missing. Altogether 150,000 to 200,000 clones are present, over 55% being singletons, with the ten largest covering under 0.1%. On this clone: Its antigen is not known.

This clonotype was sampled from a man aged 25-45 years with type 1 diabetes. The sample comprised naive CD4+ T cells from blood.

The CDR3: CASNRLLGGQETQYF. The DNA of the CDR3 is TGTGCCAGCAACCGGTTACTTGGGGGACAAGAGACCCAGTACTTC. The chain carries TRBV7-2 and TRBJ2-5; possibly TRBD1 or TRBD2 for D (5 bases each). Trimming pared 7 bases from V and 2 bases from J, leaving 17 bases between. Germline V gene lookup returns CDR1 SGHTA and CDR2 FQGNSA. The CDR3 is 15 amino acids.